Following are 22 T cell receptor beta chains from one sample sequenced in a study of cytomegalovirus exposure and HLA in healthy donors. Method: immunoSEQ multiplex PCR; TCRdb's copy keeps in-frame clones and lacks some. The sample holds about 240,000 clones, approximately 87% seen once. The material sequenced was PBMCs. Receptors originate from a man younger than 35 in good health and CMV-seronegative.

This clone was seen a handful of times. The chain couples TRBV5-1 to TRBJ1-5; TRBD1 matches at 8 bases. V lost 5 bases, J lost 11 bases, and 9 bases stayed unmatched. The CDR3 runs 13 residues. Looked up from germline, CDR1 is SGHRS and CDR2 is YFSETQ. DNA for the CDR3: TGCGCCAGCAGAGATGACCCGGGACAGGCCCAGCATTTT. The encoded protein is CASRDDPGQAQHF. Variable domain in full (rest from reference TRBV5-1 and TRBJ1-5): KAGVTQTPRYLIKTRGQQVTLSCSPISGHRSVSWYQQTPGQGLQFLFEYFSETQRNKGNFPGRFSGRQFSNSRSEMNVSTLELGDSALYLCASRDDPGQAQHFGDGTRLSIL.

The CDR3 loop is CASSQDGGGVKEKLFF. The CDR3 nucleotides read TGTGCCAGCAGCCAAGATGGGGGGGGCGTTAAGGAAAAACTGTTTTTT. The rearrangement links TRBV4-2 to TRBJ1-4; TRBD1 might be the D (6 bases). The CDR3 runs to 16 residues. Germline V gene sequence: CDR1 LGHNA, CDR2 YNFKEQ. V lost 0 bases to trimming and J lost 8 bases, with 16 bases between them.

The chain employs TRBV5-1 and TRBJ2-3; the D is unclear. Germline lookup yields CDR1 SGHRS and CDR2 YFSETQ. V lost 1 base, J lost 3 bases, and 12 bases lay in between. The CDR3 totals 15 residues. Here the CDR3 reads CASSLLVPGTDTQYF. For the CDR3, the DNA is TGCGCCAGCAGCTTGCTGGTGCCCGGTACAGATACGCAGTATTTT.

The chain joins TRBV9 to TRBJ2-3; D gene uncertain. The ends were cut back, 6 bases at V and 3 bases at J, with 5 bases in the middle. The CDR3 runs to 11 residues. Germline-derived CDR1 and CDR2 are SGDLS and YYNGEE. CDR3 sequence reads: CASMTTDTQYF. CDR3 nucleotides: TGTGCCAGCATGACAACAGATACGCAGTATTTT.

This sequence joins TRBV4-1 and TRBJ2-7; TRBD1 agrees at 9 bases. CDR3 length equals 16 residues. Unmatched junction bases numbered 11, after V lost 4 bases and J lost 4 bases. Germline V gene data show CDR1 as MGHRA and CDR2 as YSYEKL. The CDR3 region has the DNA TGCGCCAGCAGCCTTAATCCGGGACAGGGACTATACGAGCAGTACTTC. Translated, it gives CASSLNPGQGLYEQYF.

This rearrangement joins TRBV5-1 to TRBJ2-3; 7 bases align to TRBD1. The germline V gene encodes CDR1 SGHRS and CDR2 YFSETQ. This CDR3 has 13 amino acids. V gave up 4 bases and J gave up 3 bases; unmatched junction bases: 2. The CDR3 here is CASSPGQTDTQYF. CDR3 nucleotide sequence: TGCGCCAGCAGCCCGGGACAGACAGATACGCAGTATTTT.

The chain joins TRBV7-2 to TRBJ2-1, with D perhaps TRBD2 (6 bases). The CDR3 contains 18 residues. CDR1 SGHTA and CDR2 FQGNSA come from the germline V gene. Trimming took 4 bases from V and 4 from J, leaving 23 bases between them. CDR3 coding DNA: TGTGCCAGCAGCTGGGGGGTGGCAGGGCCGACGACTTACAATGAGCAGTTCTTC. Its translation: CASSWGVAGPTTYNEQFF.

V is TRBV7-2 and J is TRBJ2-5; TRBD2 is a possible D gene (6 bases). The V end was cut by 4 bases, the J end by 0 bases, with 9 bases between. Germline-derived CDR1 and CDR2 are SGHTA and FQGNSA. This CDR3 has 14 residues. Here the CDR3 DNA reads TGTGCCAGCAGCTGGCTAGCGCACCAAGAGACCCAGTACTTC. Protein: CASSWLAHQETQYF.

V usage is TRBV2 and J usage is TRBJ1-1; 9 nucleotides line up with TRBD1. Germline loops: CDR1 SNHLY, CDR2 FYNNEI. CDR3 size: 14 residues. With V trimmed by 8 bases and J by 7 bases, 11 bases remained unmatched. The DNA for the CDR3 is TGTGCCAGCCTTCCGGGACAGGGCGGGGGTGAAGCTTTCTTT. As protein: CASLPGQGGGEAFF.

The V and J genes are TRBV7-9 and TRBJ2-7; a weak D match, TRBD1 (5 bases). The CDR3 consists of 12 residues. Germline CDR1 is SEHNR and CDR2 is FQNEAQ (reference sequence). The V and J ends lost 5 bases and 6 bases respectively, with 11 bases between them. CDR3 sequence (DNA): TGTGCCAGCAGCCTACTGGGGCCCGAGCAGTACTTC. This encodes CASSLLGPEQYF.

The V gene is TRBV10-3, the J gene TRBJ2-7; 8 bases are a match to TRBD1. Germline trimming cut 2 bases from V and 4 bases from J; bases unmatched to any gene: 1. This CDR3 contains 13 residues. CDR1 is ENHRY and CDR2 is SYGVKD in the germline V gene. In DNA, the CDR3 is TGTGCCATCAGTGAGGACAGGGGATACGAGCAGTACTTC. Protein sequence: CAISEDRGYEQYF.

The chain joins TRBV28 to TRBJ2-7, with D possibly being TRBD1 (5 bases). V was shortened by 6 bases and J by 6 bases, with 18 bases between the two germline ends. CDR1 and CDR2 (germline): MDHEN, SYDVKM. This CDR3 has 14 residues. For the CDR3, the DNA is TGTGCCAGCAGAATACCTGGCAGGGTGAGCGAGCAGTACTTC. As protein: CASRIPGRVSEQYF. Looking up the rest from reference TRBV28 and TRBJ2-7 gives the full variable domain: DVKVTQSSRYLVKRTGEKVFLECVQDMDHENMFWYRQDPGLGLRLIYFSYDVKMKEKGDIPEGYSVSREKKERFSLILESASTNQTSMYLCASRIPGRVSEQYFGPGTRLTVT.

The chain carries TRBV7-2 and TRBJ2-7, with D tentatively TRBD2 (8 bases). With 5 bases removed from V and 6 bases from J, the gap between germline ends came to 23 bases. The CDR3 consists of 16 residues. CDR1 and CDR2 (germline): SGHTA, FQGNSA. The CDR3: CASSPGGTVGVSEQYF. CDR3 nucleotides: TGTGCCAGCAGCCCGGGGGGGACAGTTGGAGTGTCCGAGCAGTACTTC.

The chain recombines TRBV5-6 with TRBJ2-1; TRBD1 is a possible D gene (5 bases). This CDR3 region has 15 residues. CDR1 is SGHDT and CDR2 is YYEEEE in the germline V gene. V shed 4 bases and J shed 6 bases, with 17 bases lying between them. The CDR3 nucleotides are TGTGCCAGCAGCACCCCGGGCCAGGGTGGCAATGAGCAGTTCTTC. Amino acids: CASSTPGQGGNEQFF. Together with reference TRBV5-6 and TRBJ2-1, the CDR3 gives the full variable domain: DAGVTQSPTHLIKTRGQQVTLRCSPKSGHDTVSWYQQALGQGPQFIFQYYEEEERQRGNFPDRFSGHQFPNYSSELNVNALLLGDSALYLCASSTPGQGGNEQFFGPGTRLTVL.

The chain uses TRBV7-9 and TRBJ2-1; D may be TRBD1 (6 bases). The V and J ends lost 8 bases and 8 bases respectively, with 13 bases between them. The germline CDR1 and CDR2 sequences are SEHNR and FQNEAQ (reference sequence). The CDR3 runs to 12 residues. The CDR3 region is CASGSGADEQFF. CDR3 in DNA: TGTGCCAGCGGGTCAGGGGCCGATGAGCAGTTCTTC.

This chain uses TRBV4-3 with TRBJ2-7; 7 bases agree with TRBD1. The CDR3 spans 15 residues. J lost 3 bases, V lost 1 base, and 6 bases had no gene match. CDR1 and CDR2 from the germline V gene are LGHNA and YSLEER. The CDR3 reads CASSQGGTGVYEQYF. CDR3 in DNA: TGCGCCAGCAGCCAAGGAGGTACAGGGGTCTACGAGCAGTACTTC.

The V gene is TRBV7-6, the J gene TRBJ2-3; D remains ambiguous. The germline V gene has CDR1 SGHVS and CDR2 FNYEAQ. The CDR3 has 13 residues. V lost 3 bases and J lost 4, with 8 bases in between. CDR3 in DNA: TGTGCCAGCAGCTTCTCCGAGGCAGATACGCAGTATTTT. The encoded protein is CASSFSEADTQYF.

J is TRBJ2-3 and V is TRBV9; D gene unclear. The germline CDR1 and CDR2 sequences are SGDLS and YYNGEE. CDR3 length equals 15 residues. The V gene lost 0 bases and the J gene lost 4 bases, with 12 bases spanning the gap. CDR3 nucleotides: TGTGCCAGCAGCGTAGCTACGTCCCACCCAGATACGCAGTATTTT. Encoded protein: CASSVATSHPDTQYF.

The V and J genes are TRBV10-3 and TRBJ2-7; weak D call: TRBD1 (5 bases). The V end was cut by 5 bases, the J end by 10 bases, with 18 bases between. This CDR3 comprises 13 residues. Per the germline V gene, CDR1 is ENHRY and CDR2 is SYGVKD. The CDR3 bases are TGTGCCATCAGTTTTCCTGACAGCTTAACCCAGTACTTC. It is translated as CAISFPDSLTQYF.

This chain uses TRBV19 with TRBJ2-5, with 8 bases fitting TRBD1. Germline V gives CDR1 LNHDA, CDR2 SQIVND (reference sequence). With 7 bases clipped from V and 2 bases from J, the junction kept 6 bases outside the gene matches. The CDR3 is 14 amino acids. The CDR3 DNA reads TGTGCCAGTAATGGACAGGGAACGCAAGAGACCCAGTACTTC. Its translation: CASNGQGTQETQYF. The full variable domain, completed using reference TRBV19 and TRBJ2-5, is DGGITQSPKYLFRKEGQNVTLSCEQNLNHDAMYWYRQDPGQGLRLIYYSQIVNDFQKGDIAEGYSVSREKKESFPLTVTSAQKNPTAFYLCASNGQGTQETQYFGPGTRLLVL.

This clone was detected a few times. The J gene is TRBJ2-3, the V gene TRBV4-2; 7 bases align to TRBD2. This CDR3 has 16 residues. Germline V gene data show CDR1 as LGHNA and CDR2 as YNFKEQ. With V trimmed by 4 bases and J by 4 bases, 11 bases remained unmatched. The CDR3 bases are TGTGCCAGCAGCCCCAGCACGGGAGGCCATGCAGATACGCAGTATTTT. Amino acid sequence: CASSPSTGGHADTQYF.

Concerning this clone itself: This specimen includes other DNA sequences encoding the same CDR3. This chain links TRBV27 with TRBJ2-7; D may be TRBD1 (5 bases). Trimming shortened V by 2 bases and J by 4 bases, and 9 bases separated the two germline ends. Germline assignment: CDR1 MNHEY and CDR2 SMNVEV (reference sequence). The CDR3 runs 13 residues. DNA of the CDR3: TGTGCCAGCAGTTTAGGGGCTCTGTACGAGCAGTACTTC. Translated, it gives CASSLGALYEQYF.